A single sample is the source of the 14 T cell receptor beta chains below, sequenced in a study of human T cells and chemical hapten exposure. Via MiXCR, TCRdb re-called the 5' RACE reads, giving one row per CDR3 protein. The table shows about 140,000 distinct CDR3 sequences, with about 4.3% occurring only once. Total RNA was extracted from unfractionated whole blood. Receptors were obtained from a female donor in good health.

The J gene is TRBJ2-7, the V gene TRBV24-1; the match to TRBD1 covers 9 bases. V lost 3 bases, J lost 12 bases, and 8 bases stayed unmatched. The length of the CDR3 is 13 residues. The germline gives CDR1 KGHDR, CDR2 SFDVKD. The CDR3 coding sequence is TGTGCCACCAGTGATGGGGGACAGGGCGATTGGTACTTC. Protein sequence: CATSDGGQGDWYF.

There are a few counts of this clonotype. The rearrangement links TRBV3-1 to TRBJ2-7; 7 nucleotides match TRBD1. The CDR3 loop spans 14 amino acids. The junction had 8 bases not matched to a gene; V was cut back by 4 bases and J by 5 bases. Germline CDR1 is LGHDT and CDR2 is YNNKEL (reference sequence). In DNA form, the CDR3 reads TGTGCCAGCAGCCCACGGGACAGAAACGACGAGCAGTACTTC. Protein product: CASSPRDRNDEQYF.

This clonotype was detected ten times or more. The V gene is TRBV6-2 or TRBV6-3, the J gene TRBJ1-1; perhaps TRBD1 as D (5 bases). Germline V gene lookup returns CDR1 MNHEY and CDR2 SVGEGT. With 6 bases removed from V and 4 bases from J, the gap between germline ends came to 15 bases. CDR3 length: 14 amino acids. In nucleotides, the CDR3 is TGTGCCAGCAGCCTGACAGAGGGAAGCACTGAAGCTTTCTTT. Translated: CASSLTEGSTEAFF.

In its sample, this clonotype was seen many times. This chain joins TRBV9 and TRBJ1-2; a possible D gene is TRBD1 (5 bases). V lost 3 bases to trimming and J lost 4 bases, with 22 bases between them. This CDR3 comprises 17 residues. Per the germline V gene, CDR1 is SGDLS and CDR2 is YYNGEE. Written as DNA, the CDR3 is TGTGCCAGCAGCGGGGGGTACGAACAGTTGGCAGCCTATGGCTACACCTTC. Protein: CASSGGYEQLAAYGYTF.

This clonotype was detected ten times or more. V usage is TRBV2 and J usage is TRBJ1-2, with unresolved D. The CDR3 contains 15 residues. In germline, CDR1 is SNHLY, CDR2 FYNNEI. Trimming removed 3 bases at V and 3 bases at J, with 14 bases between. The CDR3 sequence: CASSEPPRTHYGYTF. CDR3 bases: TGTGCCAGCAGTGAGCCCCCTAGAACCCACTATGGCTACACCTTC.

This clonotype has ten or more counts. The rearrangement joins TRBV3-1 to TRBJ1-1, with 8 nucleotides matching TRBD1. The V and J ends lost 5 bases and 11 bases, in that order; junction bases with no gene match: 10. CDR3 size: 13 residues. Germline V CDR1 and CDR2: LGHDT, YNNKEL (reference sequence). The CDR3 DNA reads TGTGCCAGCAGCGCCGACAGGGGCGCGGTGGCTTTCTTT. Translation gives CASSADRGAVAFF.

CDR3: CSATSRGPTFGSYNEQFF. The CDR3 DNA is TGCAGTGCTACCTCCCGGGGGCCCACCTTCGGCTCCTACAATGAGCAGTTCTTC. The gene calls are TRBV20-1 and TRBJ2-1; D may correspond to TRBD1 or TRBD2 (6 bases each). The CDR3 consists of 18 residues. V shed 4 bases and J shed 0 bases, with 22 bases lying between them. CDR1 is DFQATT, CDR2 SNEGSKA, per germline (reference sequence).

In this sample, this clonotype turned up many times. This rearrangement joins TRBV9 to TRBJ1-6, with D hard to call. The V end lost 2 bases, the J end lost 3 bases, and 9 bases lay between the germline ends. From germline, CDR1 is SGDLS and CDR2 YYNGEE. The CDR3 contains 15 residues. CDR3 sequence reads: CASSVVADYNSPLHF. The CDR3, as DNA: TGTGCCAGCAGCGTGGTGGCAGACTATAATTCACCCCTCCACTTT.

This clonotype was detected ten times or more. The chain has TRBV30 and TRBJ2-3, with a possible D match to TRBD2 (5 bases). Germline V gene sequence: CDR1 GTSNPN, CDR2 SVGIG (reference sequence). CDR3 length: 15 amino acids. V shed 4 bases and J shed 4 bases, with 18 bases lying between them. This CDR3 reads CAWTGFGADADTQYF. The DNA for the CDR3 is TGTGCCTGGACGGGATTCGGTGCGGACGCAGATACGCAGTATTTT.

This clonotype has more than one count but fewer than ten. V and J are TRBV7-9 and TRBJ2-2; D ambiguous. V gave up 4 bases and J gave up 4 bases, with 10 bases separating them. The CDR3 covers 14 residues. Germline loops: CDR1 SEHNR, CDR2 FQNEAQ (reference sequence). In DNA, the CDR3 is TGTGCCAGCAGCTCAGGAGTGTCCACCGGGGAGCTGTTTTTT. Translation: CASSSGVSTGELFF.

There are a few counts of this clonotype. One end of the junction fails to match germline, which may point to a read error. The rearrangement links TRBV7-3 to TRBJ1-1, with 7 nucleotides matching TRBD1. In germline, CDR1 is SGHTA, CDR2 FQGTGA. This CDR3 comprises 9 residues. DNA of the CDR3: TGTGCCAGCAGCTTACGGGACAGCTTT. The encoded protein is CASSLRDSF.

This clonotype has a count of ten or more. The gene calls are TRBV7-9 and TRBJ1-1; tentative D call: TRBD1 (5 bases). Germline CDR1 reads SEHNR; CDR2 reads FQNEAQ (reference sequence). This CDR3 has 13 amino acids. Between the trimmed V and J ends, which lost 1 base and 6 bases, there was a span of 9 bases. CDR3 in amino acids: CASSLVGGAEAFF. The CDR3 DNA follows: TGTGCCAGCAGCTTAGTAGGAGGGGCTGAAGCTTTCTTT.

In this sample, this clonotype turned up many times. The CDR3 DNA follows: TGTGCCAGCAGACCCCGCGGTTACACCGGGGAGCTGTTTTTT. Translation gives CASRPRGYTGELFF. V gene TRBV6-5 combines with J gene TRBJ2-2; D not resolved. The CDR3 loop spans 14 amino acids. CDR1 MNHEY and CDR2 SVGAGI come from the germline V gene. The V end was cut by 6 bases, the J end by 3 bases, with 11 bases between.

This clonotype occurred many times. The rearrangement joins TRBV7-2 to TRBJ2-7; D is tentatively TRBD1 or TRBD2 (6 bases each). This CDR3 is built from 15 residues. Germline CDR1 and CDR2: SGHTA and FQGNSA. V was trimmed by 5 bases and J by 2 bases, leaving 16 bases between them. The CDR3, as DNA: TGTGCCAGCAGCCCACGAGGAGGGGGTCCCTACGAGCAGTACTTC. Translating gives CASSPRGGGPYEQYF.